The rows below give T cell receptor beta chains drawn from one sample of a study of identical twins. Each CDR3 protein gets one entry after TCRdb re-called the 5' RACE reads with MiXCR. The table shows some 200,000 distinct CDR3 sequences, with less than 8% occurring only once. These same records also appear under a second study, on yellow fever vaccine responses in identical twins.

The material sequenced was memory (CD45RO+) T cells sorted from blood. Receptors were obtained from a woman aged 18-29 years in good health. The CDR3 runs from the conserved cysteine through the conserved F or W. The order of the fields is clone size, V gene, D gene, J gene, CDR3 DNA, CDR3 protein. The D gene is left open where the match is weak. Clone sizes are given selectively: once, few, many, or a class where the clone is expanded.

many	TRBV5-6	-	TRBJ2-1	TGTGCCAGCAGCTACCTAGGGTCCTACAATGAGCAGTTCTTC	CASSYLGSYNEQFF
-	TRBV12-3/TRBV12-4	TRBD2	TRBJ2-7	TGTGCCAGCAGCCCGGGACTAAACTCCTACGAGCAGTACTTC	CASSPGLNSYEQYF
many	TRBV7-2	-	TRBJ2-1	TGTGCCAGCAGCTCCGGGGGTCTTGCCAATGAGCAGTTCTTC	CASSSGGLANEQFF
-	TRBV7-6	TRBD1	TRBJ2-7	TGTGCCAGCAGCTTACGACAGGGGGCCAACGAGCAGTACTTC	CASSLRQGANEQYF
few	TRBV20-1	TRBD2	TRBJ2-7	TGCAGTGCTAGCCGTGGGGCGGGAGCCCACGAGCAGTACTTC	CSASRGAGAHEQYF
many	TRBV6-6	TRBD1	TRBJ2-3	TGTGCCAGCCGAAGAGGACAGGGAAAGGTCGGCACAGATACGCAGTATTTT	CASRRGQGKVGTDTQYF
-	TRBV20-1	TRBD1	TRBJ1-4	TGCAGTGCACGGACAGGGGACAATGAAAAACTGTTTTTT	CSARTGDNEKLFF
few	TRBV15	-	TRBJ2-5	TGTGCCACCAGTATAGATGGTGAGACCCAGTACTTC	CATSIDGETQYF
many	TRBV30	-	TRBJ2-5	TGTGCCTGGAGTGTATTACCAGAGACCCAGTACTTC	CAWSVLPETQYF
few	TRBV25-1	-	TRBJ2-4	TGTGCCAGCAGTGAATATGGCGCAGGCCCCATTCAGTACTTC	CASSEYGAGPIQYF
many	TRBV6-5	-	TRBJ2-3	TGTGCCAGCAGTTATGGGGCCACGAAGACGCAGTATTTT	CASSYGATKTQYF
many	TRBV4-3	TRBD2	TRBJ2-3	TGCGCCAGCAGTCGAGCGGGAGGCCACACAGATACGCAGTATTTT	CASSRAGGHTDTQYF
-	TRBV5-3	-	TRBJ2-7	TGTGCCAGGGGCACCGGCCGTGGAAGCGCGTACGAGCAGTACTTC	CARGTGRGSAYEQYF